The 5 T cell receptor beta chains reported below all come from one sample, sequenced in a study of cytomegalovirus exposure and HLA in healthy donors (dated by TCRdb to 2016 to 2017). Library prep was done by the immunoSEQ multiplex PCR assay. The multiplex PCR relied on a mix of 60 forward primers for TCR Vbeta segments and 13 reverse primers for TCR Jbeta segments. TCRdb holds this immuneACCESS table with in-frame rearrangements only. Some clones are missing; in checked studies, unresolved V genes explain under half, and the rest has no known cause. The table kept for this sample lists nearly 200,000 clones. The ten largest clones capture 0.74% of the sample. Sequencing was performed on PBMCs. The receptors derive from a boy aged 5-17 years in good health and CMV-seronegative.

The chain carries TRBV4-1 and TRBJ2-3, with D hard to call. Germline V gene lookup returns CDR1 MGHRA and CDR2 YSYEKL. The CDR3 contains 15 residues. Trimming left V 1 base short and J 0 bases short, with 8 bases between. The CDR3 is CASSQGLGSTDTQYF. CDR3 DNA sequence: TGCGCCAGCAGCCAAGGGCTTGGCAGCACAGATACGCAGTATTTT.

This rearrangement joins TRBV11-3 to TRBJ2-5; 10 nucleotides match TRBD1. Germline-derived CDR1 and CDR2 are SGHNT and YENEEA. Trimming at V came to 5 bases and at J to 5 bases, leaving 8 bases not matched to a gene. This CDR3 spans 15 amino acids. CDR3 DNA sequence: TGTGCCAGCAGCCCGGGACAGGGGAACGGGGAGACCCAGTACTTC. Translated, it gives CASSPGQGNGETQYF.

CDR3 nucleotides: TGTGCCAGCAGTGACATCCGGGGTCTTTACAATGAGCAGTTCTTC. Protein sequence: CASSDIRGLYNEQFF. J is TRBJ2-1 and V is TRBV2, with a tentative D call TRBD2 (5 bases). The V gene lost 3 bases and the J gene lost 4 bases, with 13 bases spanning the gap. The CDR3 loop spans 15 amino acids. In germline, CDR1 is SNHLY, CDR2 FYNNEI.

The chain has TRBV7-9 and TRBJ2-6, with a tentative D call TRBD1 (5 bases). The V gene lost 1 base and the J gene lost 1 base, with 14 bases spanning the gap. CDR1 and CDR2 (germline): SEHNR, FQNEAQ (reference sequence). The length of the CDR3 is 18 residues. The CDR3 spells CASSLGTQNLSGANVLTF. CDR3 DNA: TGTGCCAGCAGCTTAGGGACACAGAATCTTTCTGGGGCCAACGTCCTGACTTTC.

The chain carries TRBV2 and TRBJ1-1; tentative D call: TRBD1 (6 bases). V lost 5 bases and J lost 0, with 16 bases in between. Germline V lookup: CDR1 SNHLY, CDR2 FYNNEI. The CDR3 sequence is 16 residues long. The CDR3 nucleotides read TGTGCCAGCAGTTTAGGCGGACAGAATTTGAACACTGAAGCTTTCTTT. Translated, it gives CASSLGGQNLNTEAFF.